Detailed here is one T cell receptor (beta chain). Which antigen it targets is not known. No clone much larger than this one lies a single base away; base qualities are absent. TCRbeta CDR3 regions were amplified from genomic DNA by means of the immunoSEQ Assay, a bias-controlled multiplex PCR. The published analysis was carried out like this. The number of nucleated cells in each sample was estimated from the amplification of reference gene primers within the assay. To quantify the absolute abundance of each unique TCRbeta CDR3 rearrangement, sequence reads were collapsed and filtered. For each sample, productive Simpson clonality was calculated by taking the square root of Simpson's diversity index across productive rearrangements. TCRdb provides this immuneACCESS table in a form limited to in-frame rearrangements. Some clones are lacking; in checked studies, under half of them reflect an unresolved V gene, and why the rest are absent is not known. The V and J calls and clone size are taken from that table; D and trimming were inferred from the DNA. The sample data list 100,000 to 150,000 clones, and around 90% of these were observed just once. Clones ranked in the top ten supply more than 3% of the sample.

This record comes from a study of blood T cell repertoires in COVID-19 (TCRdb year 2020). Study-wide context: Samples from collaborators originated in the United States, Italy and Spain and spanned both the acute and convalescent phases of COVID-19. The dataset comprised deeply sampled blood TCRbeta repertoires from subjects exposed to, actively infected with, or recovered from COVID-19. The material from the prospective study consisted of cDNA or gDNA derived from T cells, B-cell-depleted T cells, or PBMCs. The repertoires were made available in a free public database intended to serve as a resource for research on the immune response to SARS-CoV-2. A de-identified subject ID, COVID-19 status, age in years and sex were almost always included in the sample metadata. Where available, HLA class I and class II types were taken from metadata supplied by the sample provider and were not determined by assay-based typing. Samples came from the ongoing ImmuneRACE study (first 160 participants) plus 1,254 subjects from 6 global collaborators. Paper-wide results and their limitations: The amount of clinical and demographic metadata varied by source and participant and was provided uncurated.

At one collaborating source in Seattle, patients were enrolled during active infection and were followed longitudinally through the course of disease. Each collaborating institution followed its own protocols to collect whole blood in K2EDTA tubes. For TCRbeta analysis, collaborators shipped samples in one of three forms: frozen whole blood, isolated PBMCs, or DNA extracted from either of those sample types. The CDR1 and CDR2 encoded by the germline V gene are MRHNA and SNTAGT. Trimming takes 2 bases off V and 6 bases off J; junction bases not matched to a gene: 6. From the cysteine through the phenylalanine, the CDR3 covers 15 amino acids. The retained sequence is limited to the CDR3, 45 bases, with the frame set at the first base.

The specimen sequenced was peripheral blood. The sequence links TRBV6-4 to TRBJ1-2; the central 10 bases match TRBD1. The source is a woman aged 55-69 years with COVID-19, enrolled during active disease. CDR3 loop: CASSDRGQGHDGYTF. The nucleotides are TGTGCCAGCAGTGACCGGGGACAGGGGCATGATGGCTACACCTTC.